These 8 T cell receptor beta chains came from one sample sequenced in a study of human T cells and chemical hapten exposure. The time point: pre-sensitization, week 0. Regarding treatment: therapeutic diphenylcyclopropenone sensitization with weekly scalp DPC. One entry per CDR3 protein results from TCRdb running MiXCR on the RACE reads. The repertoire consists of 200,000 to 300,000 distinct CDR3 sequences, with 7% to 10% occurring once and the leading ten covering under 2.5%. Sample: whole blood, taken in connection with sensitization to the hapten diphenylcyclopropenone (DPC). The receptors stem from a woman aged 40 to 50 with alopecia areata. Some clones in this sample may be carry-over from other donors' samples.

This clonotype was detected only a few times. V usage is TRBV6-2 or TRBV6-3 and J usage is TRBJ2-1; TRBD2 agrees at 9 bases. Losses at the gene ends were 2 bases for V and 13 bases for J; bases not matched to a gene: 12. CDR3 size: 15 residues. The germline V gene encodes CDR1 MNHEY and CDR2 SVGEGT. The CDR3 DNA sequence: TGTGCCAGCAGTTACAGCGGGGGGCCATGGGCTATACAGTTCTTC. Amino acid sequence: CASSYSGGPWAIQFF.

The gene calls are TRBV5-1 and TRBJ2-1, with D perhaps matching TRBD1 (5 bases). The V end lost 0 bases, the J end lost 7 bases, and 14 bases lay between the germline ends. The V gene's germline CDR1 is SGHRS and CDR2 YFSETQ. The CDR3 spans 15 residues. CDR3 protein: CASSLAAGSTNEQFF. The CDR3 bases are TGCGCCAGCAGCTTGGCAGCAGGGTCTACGAATGAGCAGTTCTTC.

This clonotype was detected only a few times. In DNA, the CDR3 is TGTGCCAGCAGGGCTAGCGGGATAGGCAATGAGCAGTTCTTC. Protein product: CASRASGIGNEQFF. The chain carries TRBV6-2 or TRBV6-3 and TRBJ2-1; 9 positions match TRBD2. Germline V gene sequence: CDR1 MNHEY, CDR2 SVGEGT. This CDR3 has 14 amino acids. V lost 6 bases and J lost 6; bases outside the gene matches: 6.

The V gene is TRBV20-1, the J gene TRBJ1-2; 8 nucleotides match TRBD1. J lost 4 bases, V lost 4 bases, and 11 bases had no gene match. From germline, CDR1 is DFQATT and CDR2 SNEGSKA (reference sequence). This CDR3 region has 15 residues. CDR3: CSANEGQGIIYGYTF. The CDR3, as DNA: TGCAGTGCTAACGAAGGACAGGGAATTATCTATGGCTACACCTTC.

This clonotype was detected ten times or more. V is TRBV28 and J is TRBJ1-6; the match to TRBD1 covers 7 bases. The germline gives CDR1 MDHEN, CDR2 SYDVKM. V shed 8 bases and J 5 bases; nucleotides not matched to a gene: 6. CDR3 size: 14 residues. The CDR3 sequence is CASASGQHNSPLHF. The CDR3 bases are TGTGCCAGCGCGTCGGGACAGCATAATTCACCCCTCCACTTT.

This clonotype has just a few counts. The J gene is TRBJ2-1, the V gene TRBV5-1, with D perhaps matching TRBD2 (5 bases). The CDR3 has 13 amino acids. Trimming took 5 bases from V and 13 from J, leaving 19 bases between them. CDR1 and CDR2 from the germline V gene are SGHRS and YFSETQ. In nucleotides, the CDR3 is TGCGCCAGCAGGCCGGACGATAGCGTGGGCCAGTTCTTC. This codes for CASRPDDSVGQFF.

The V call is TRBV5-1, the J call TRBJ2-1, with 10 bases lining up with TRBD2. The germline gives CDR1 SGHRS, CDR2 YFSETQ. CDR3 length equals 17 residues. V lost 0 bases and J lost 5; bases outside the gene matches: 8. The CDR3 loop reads CASSLGSSGSLNNEQFF. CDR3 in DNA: TGCGCCAGCAGCTTGGGGTCTAGCGGGAGCCTGAACAATGAGCAGTTCTTC.

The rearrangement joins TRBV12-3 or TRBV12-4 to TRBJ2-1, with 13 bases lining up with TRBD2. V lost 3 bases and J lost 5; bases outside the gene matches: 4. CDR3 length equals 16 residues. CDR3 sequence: CASSFPGLAGNNEQFF. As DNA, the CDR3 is TGTGCCAGCAGTTTTCCGGGACTAGCGGGGAACAATGAGCAGTTCTTC.